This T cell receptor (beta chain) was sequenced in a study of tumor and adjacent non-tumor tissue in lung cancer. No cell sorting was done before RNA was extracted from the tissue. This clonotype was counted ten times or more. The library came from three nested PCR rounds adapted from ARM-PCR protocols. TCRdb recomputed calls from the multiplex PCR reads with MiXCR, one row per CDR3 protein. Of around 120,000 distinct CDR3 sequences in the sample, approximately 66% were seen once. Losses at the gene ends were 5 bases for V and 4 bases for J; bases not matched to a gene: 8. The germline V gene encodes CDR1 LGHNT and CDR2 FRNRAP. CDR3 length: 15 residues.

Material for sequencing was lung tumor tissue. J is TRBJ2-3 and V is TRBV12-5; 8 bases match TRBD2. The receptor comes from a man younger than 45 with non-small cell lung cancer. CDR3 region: CASGPTGGRADTQYF. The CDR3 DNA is TGTGCTAGTGGTCCCACGGGGGGGCGGGCAGATACGCAGTATTTT.